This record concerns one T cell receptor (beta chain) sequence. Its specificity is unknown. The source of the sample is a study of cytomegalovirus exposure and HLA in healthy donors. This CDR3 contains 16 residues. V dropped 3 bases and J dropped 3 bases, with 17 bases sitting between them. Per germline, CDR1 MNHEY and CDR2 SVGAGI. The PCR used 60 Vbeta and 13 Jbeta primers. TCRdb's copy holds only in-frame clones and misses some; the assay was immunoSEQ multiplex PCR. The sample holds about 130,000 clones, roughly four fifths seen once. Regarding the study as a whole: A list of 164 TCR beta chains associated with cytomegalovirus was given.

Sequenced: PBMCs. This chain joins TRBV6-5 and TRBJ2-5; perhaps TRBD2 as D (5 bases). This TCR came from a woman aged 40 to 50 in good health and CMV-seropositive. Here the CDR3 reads CASSYAGRAREETQYF. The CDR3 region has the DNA TGTGCCAGCAGTTATGCCGGGCGGGCAAGAGAAGAGACCCAGTACTTC.